This TCR beta chain originates from a study of regulatory T cells in long-lasting Graves disease. This CDR3 comprises 15 residues. Trimming took 0 bases from V and 8 from J, leaving 19 bases between them. Germline loops: CDR1 SQVTM, CDR2 ANQGSEA. Both iRepertoire HTBI primers and Arm-PCR of CDR3 regions were used to build the TCR beta libraries. TCRdb reprocessed the multiplex PCR reads with MiXCR, giving one entry per CDR3 protein. The table lists around 470,000 distinct CDR3 sequences, approximately 14% of them singletons. The time point: newly diagnosed GD, antithyroid drugs for less than 3 months. Preparation of the TCR library used RNA extracted from PBMCs. Separately, the same data were catalogued under a study of T cells in Graves' hyperthyroidism and ophthalmopathy.

The sequence was obtained from a woman between 45 and 65 years old with Graves disease. The sequences come from peripheral blood mononuclear cells (PBMCs), collected at new diagnosis, from a patient treated with antithyroid drugs. The chain joins TRBV29-1 to TRBJ1-2; D is possibly TRBD1 (5 bases). CDR3 sequence (DNA): TGCAGCGTTGAAGATCTCGTGTTCGGGAGGGGCGGCTACACCTTC. It translates to CSVEDLVFGRGGYTF.